This T cell receptor (beta chain) was recovered during a study of CD8+ T cells in alopecia areata. Regarding the study as a whole: Scalp samples also yield sequences of resident alphabeta T cells from normal skin. Researchers report lesional scalp, most notably alopecia totalis/universalis, outstripped normal scalp in clonality. Possibly because of HLA-related factors, TCR sharing was less clear across patients than in mice.

A note on this clone: Antigen unknown.

cDNA prepared by RNA extraction and subsequent reverse transcription served as the template for sequencing. Method: immunoSEQ multiplex PCR; TCRdb's copy keeps in-frame clones and lacks some. The data show tens of thousands of clones, with roughly 62% seen just once and 4.5% to 5.5% held by the top ten. The V gene end was trimmed by 3 bases and the J gene end by 0 bases; junction bases not matched to a gene: 11. CDR3 length: 17 residues. The germline V gene has CDR1 SQVTM and CDR2 ANQGSEA. Five patients' sorted CD4+ cells yielded CD25+CD127- cells. Collection of lesional scalp punch biopsies and peripheral blood was performed in alopecia areata patients.

The sample was CD4+ Tregs sorted from blood. This rearrangement joins TRBV29-1 to TRBJ1-1; 9 nucleotides line up with TRBD1. The receptor was derived from a human donor with alopecia areata. For the CDR3, the DNA is TGCAGCGTTGAGGGCTGGCGACAGGGGGGTATGAACACTGAAGCTTTCTTT. Amino acids: CSVEGWRQGGMNTEAFF.